These T cell receptor beta chains were read from a single sample in a study of tumor-infiltrating lymphocytes in primary liver carcinoma. TCRdb reprocessed the multiplex PCR reads with MiXCR, giving one entry per CDR3 protein. The repertoire holds about 310,000 distinct CDR3 sequences, with roughly two thirds as singletons. The sequenced sample consisted of peripheral blood. Receptor source: a man aged 35 to 55 with primary liver carcinoma and hepatitis B virus infection. CDR3s include the opening cysteine and the closing phenylalanine or tryptophan. D genes are given only for firm matches. The size of a clone is reported for some rows only, either as once, few or many, or as a class for expanded clones.

TRBJ2-1	-	TRBV11-2	-	TGTGCTAGCGGCCTCGGGACTGTCTACAATGAGCAGTTCTTC	CASGLGTVYNEQFF
TRBJ1-1	-	TRBV4-2	-	TGCGCCAGCAGCCAAGATTCCCATGGGAGAGCTTTCTTC	CASSQDSHGRAFF
TRBJ2-2	-	TRBV6-5	-	TGTGCCAATAGTTACCAGAGAGGGATCACCGGGGAGCTGTTTTTT	CANSYQRGITGELFF
TRBJ2-7	-	TRBV29-1	TRBD1	TGCAGGGTTACCCAACACGGGACAGATACCTACGAGCAGTACTTC	CRVTQHGTDTYEQYF
TRBJ2-1	-	TRBV20-1	TRBD2	TGCAGTGCTAGGGGTACTAGCGTACAAAATGAGCAGTTCTTC	CSARGTSVQNEQFF
TRBJ2-4	-	TRBV24-1	TRBD1	TGTGCCACCAGTGGCCGTCAGGGGGACATTCAGTACTTC	CATSGRQGDIQYF
TRBJ2-7	few	TRBV5-1	TRBD1	TGCGCCAGCAGCTTGGGGTGGGGTTTCAGGACAGGGCAAGAATACGAGCAGTACTTC	CASSLGWGFRTGQEYEQYF
TRBJ2-7	-	TRBV28	TRBD1	TGTGCCAGCAGGGGGACAGAATACGAGCAGTACTTC	CASRGTEYEQYF
TRBJ2-1	-	TRBV28	TRBD2	TGTGCCAGCAGTATATTAGGACTAGATTGGGGAAATGAGCAGTTCTTC	CASSILGLDWGNEQFF
TRBJ2-4	-	TRBV12-3/TRBV12-4	-	TGTGCCGCGGTTCGAGAGGGAAAAAACATTCAGTACTTC	CAAVREGKNIQYF
TRBJ2-5	few	TRBV28	-	TGTGCCAGCAGTTCAGGACATAACCAAGAGACCCAGTACTTC	CASSSGHNQETQYF
TRBJ2-1	-	TRBV11-1	-	TGTGCCAGCAGCTCCTCCGGAACTAGCCAGGTCAATAAGCAGTTCTTC	CASSSSGTSQVNKQFF
TRBJ2-7	once	TRBV13	-	TGTGCCAGCAGTTCTACAGCCTCCTACAAGCAGTACTTC	CASSSTASYKQYF
TRBJ2-5	few	TRBV5-4	-	TGTGCCAGCACCAACCCGGGCGGGCTGGAGGAGACCCAGTACTTC	CASTNPGGLEETQYF
TRBJ1-5	-	TRBV28	-	TGTGCCAGCAGATCAGAGCATCAGCCCCAGCATTTT	CASRSEHQPQHF
TRBJ2-2	-	TRBV4-1	-	TGCGCCAGCAGCCAAGAAACTCCAGTAGCGAACACCAGGGAGCTGTTTTTT	CASSQETPVANTRELFF
TRBJ1-6	-	TRBV11-1	-	TGTGCCACCAGCTTATCGACGGGATCCAATTCACCCCTCCATTTT	CATSLSTGSNSPLHF
TRBJ2-5	once	TRBV5-6	-	TGTGCCAGCAGCTTTTCTCCCAGGGCAGGACAAGAGACCCAGTACTTC	CASSFSPRAGQETQYF
TRBJ2-7	-	TRBV11-3	-	TGTACCAGCAGCATGATAGGGATTGGGGAGCAGTACTTC	CTSSMIGIGEQYF
TRBJ2-1	-	TRBV11-1	-	TGTGCCAGCAACTCCAGCCGCATCAACAATGAGCAGTTCTTC	CASNSSRINNEQFF
TRBJ1-5	-	TRBV5-4	-	TGTGCCAGCAGTCCCCCTCTCCGCACAGATACGCAGCATTTT	CASSPPLRTDTQHF
TRBJ1-4	few	TRBV7-9	TRBD1	TGTGCCAGCAGCTCAGGACAGGGTAATGAAAAACTGTTTTTT	CASSSGQGNEKLFF
TRBJ2-1	-	TRBV20-1	-	TGCAGTGCGCGACGCAATAATGACGGTGAGCAGTTCTTC	CSARRNNDGEQFF
TRBJ2-1	-	TRBV28	TRBD2	TGTGCCAGCAGAAATACTCCCGGGACTAGCGGGATCAGCTCCTACAATGAGCAGTTCTTC	CASRNTPGTSGISSYNEQFF
TRBJ2-3	few	TRBV30	-	TGTGCCTGGAACGAGGGGCCAGATACGCAGTATTTT	CAWNEGPDTQYF
TRBJ2-3	-	TRBV6-1	-	TGTGCCAGCACTTGGGGGCGGAATCAGCCCCAGTATTTT	CASTWGRNQPQYF
TRBJ2-2	few	TRBV28	TRBD2	TGTGCCAGCAGTTTAAGCGGGAGGAGAACCGGGGAGCTGTTTTTT	CASSLSGRRTGELFF
TRBJ2-1	-	TRBV7-3	TRBD2	TGTGCCAGCAGCTTAGGGGGGGGGGTAGGCTACAATGAGCAGTTCTTC	CASSLGGGVGYNEQFF
TRBJ2-2	-	TRBV5-4	TRBD2	TGTGCCAGCAGGGTCGGAGCGGGAGCGAACACCGGGGAGCTGTTTTTT	CASRVGAGANTGELFF
TRBJ2-3	many	TRBV6-5	TRBD2	TGTGCCAGCAGTCCCCGGACTAGCGGAGTCAGGGATACGCAGTATTTT	CASSPRTSGVRDTQYF
TRBJ2-5	once	TRBV6-5	-	TGTGCCAGCAGTTACCTGGAGATCCAGTACTTC	CASSYLEIQYF
TRBJ2-5	few	TRBV7-3	-	TGTGCCAGCAGCCTTACAGGGTATGAGACCCAGTACTTC	CASSLTGYETQYF
TRBJ1-6	-	TRBV7-8	TRBD1	TGTGCCAGCAGTCGATATACAGGGGGAAATTCACCCCTCCACTTT	CASSRYTGGNSPLHF
TRBJ2-5	-	TRBV6-5	TRBD2	TGTGCCAGCAGTTACTCGAAACTAGCGACCCGGGAGACCCGGTACTTC	CASSYSKLATRETRYF
TRBJ1-3	few	TRBV30	-	TGTGCCTGGAGTTTTGGCTCTGGAAACACCATATATTTT	CAWSFGSGNTIYF
TRBJ2-2	-	TRBV6-2/TRBV6-3	TRBD2	TGTGCCAGCAGTTACCTAGCGGGAGGGCCAGACACCGGGGAGCTGTTTTTT	CASSYLAGGPDTGELFF
TRBJ1-2	-	TRBV5-6	-	TGTGCCGGCACGCCCACCCGACTAGGCACATCCTATGGCTACACCTTC	CAGTPTRLGTSYGYTF
TRBJ2-7	few	TRBV7-8	-	TGTGCCAGCAGCTTAGTCCACGGGCCCCTTTCCTACGAGCAGTACTTC	CASSLVHGPLSYEQYF
TRBJ2-7	-	TRBV11-2	TRBD1	TGTGCCAGCAGCCTAGGGACAGGGAGGGCCTACGAACAGCACTTC	CASSLGTGRAYEQHF
TRBJ1-1	-	TRBV5-6	-	TGTGCCAGCAGCTTGGATCAGGCGAGGAAAGCTTTCTTT	CASSLDQARKAFF
TRBJ2-5	-	TRBV7-8	TRBD1	TGTGCCAGCAGCTTCAGGGACAGGCAAAAGACCCAGTACTTC	CASSFRDRQKTQYF
TRBJ2-3	-	TRBV4-3	-	TGCGCCAGCAGCCAAGCAAGAGATACGCAGTATTTT	CASSQARDTQYF
TRBJ2-7	few	TRBV11-1	TRBD2	TGTGCCAGTAGCTTTGGGCGGGGGTTCGACGAGCAGTACTTC	CASSFGRGFDEQYF
TRBJ2-2	-	TRBV11-3	TRBD2	TGTGCCTGCAGCCCCCCCGAAGTATCGGGAGGACCGAACACCGGGGAGCTGTTTTTT	CACSPPEVSGGPNTGELFF
TRBJ1-2	few	TRBV28	-	TGTGCCAGCAGCCTCGCTACCGAGAACTATGGCTACACCTTC	CASSLATENYGYTF
TRBJ2-7	-	TRBV7-8	TRBD1	TGTGCCAGCAGCTTAAATCTCAGGACAGGGATTGAGCAGTACTTC	CASSLNLRTGIEQYF
TRBJ2-7	few	TRBV7-8	TRBD1	TGTGCCAGCAGCTTAGCGGGCAGGGGGCCGTACGAGCAGTACTTC	CASSLAGRGPYEQYF
TRBJ1-4	many	TRBV6-5	-	TGTGCCAGCAGCGAAGCCGGGATAGAGGGTGAAAAACTGTTTTTT	CASSEAGIEGEKLFF
TRBJ2-3	few	TRBV6-5	TRBD2	TGTGCCAGCAGTCAGGGACTAGGCGGCAGTATGGGGCAGTATTTT	CASSQGLGGSMGQYF
TRBJ2-5	-	TRBV10-3	TRBD2	TGTGCCATCAGTGAGTCTCGGACTAGCGGGAGGGAGACCCAGTACTTC	CAISESRTSGRETQYF
TRBJ2-3	-	TRBV7-9	-	TGTGCCAGCAGCTCCCTGGCAGATACGCAGTATTTT	CASSSLADTQYF
TRBJ2-7	many	TRBV29-1	-	TGCAGCGTTCTGGAACAGGCCTACGAGCAGTACTTC	CSVLEQAYEQYF
TRBJ2-1	-	TRBV7-9	-	TGTGCCAGCAGCTTAGCGGGCCACTACAGTGAGCAGTTCTTC	CASSLAGHYSEQFF
TRBJ1-2	few	TRBV6-5	TRBD1	TGTGCCAGCAGCCCAGGGGGTAGCTATGGCTACACCTTC	CASSPGGSYGYTF
TRBJ2-3	-	TRBV14	TRBD2	TGTGCCAGCAGCCAAGGACCCTCGGGGGGGGGAGATACGCAGTATTTT	CASSQGPSGGGDTQYF
TRBJ2-1	many	TRBV13	-	TGTGCCAGCAGCTCTAGCAGAACTAGTCGGAGCTACAATGAGCAGTTCTTC	CASSSSRTSRSYNEQFF
TRBJ2-7	-	TRBV14	-	TGTGCCAGCAGCCTTACGGGACCAGCGGATTACGAGCAGTACTTC	CASSLTGPADYEQYF
TRBJ1-1	once	TRBV11-2	-	TGTGCCAACAGCTTGGAGTGGGGGGCGAACACTGAAGCTCTCTTT	CANSLEWGANTEALF
TRBJ2-3	-	TRBV11-2	TRBD2	TGTGCCAGCAGCCCTGGACTAGCATGTTTGGCAGATAGGCAGTATTTT	CASSPGLACLADRQYF
TRBJ2-5	-	TRBV5-4	-	TGTGCCAGCAGCTTGGTAGGCAGTCAAGAGACCCAGTACTTC	CASSLVGSQETQYF